This TCR beta chain was sequenced during a study of T cells in tuberculosis. At the level of the study: Sequenced TCRs come from CD1B-GMM tetramer-binding T cells. Study-wide results and caveats: Active tuberculosis alpha repertoires lay closer to GMM-specific TCRs than controls'. Active tuberculosis patients had shorter CDR3-alpha; the beta difference was nonsignificant.

Details on this clone: The antigen remains undetermined.

Libraries were prepared by immunoSEQ multiplex PCR; TCRdb keeps only in-frame clonotypes and omits some of them. The table has around 30,000 clones, 80% to 95% seen once; the top ten hold around 4.6%. The length of the CDR3 is 12 residues. Germline V lookup: CDR1 SGHTA, CDR2 FQGNSA. Deletions cut 5 bases from V and 4 bases from J, with 8 bases between. The TCR was taken from a donor under 30 with latent tuberculosis or without tuberculosis infection. Sequencing was carried out using PBMCs. The chain couples TRBV7-2 to TRBJ2-5; D remains ambiguous. The CDR3 spells CASSQMRETQYF. The DNA for the CDR3 is TGTGCCAGCAGCCAAATGAGAGAGACCCAGTACTTC.